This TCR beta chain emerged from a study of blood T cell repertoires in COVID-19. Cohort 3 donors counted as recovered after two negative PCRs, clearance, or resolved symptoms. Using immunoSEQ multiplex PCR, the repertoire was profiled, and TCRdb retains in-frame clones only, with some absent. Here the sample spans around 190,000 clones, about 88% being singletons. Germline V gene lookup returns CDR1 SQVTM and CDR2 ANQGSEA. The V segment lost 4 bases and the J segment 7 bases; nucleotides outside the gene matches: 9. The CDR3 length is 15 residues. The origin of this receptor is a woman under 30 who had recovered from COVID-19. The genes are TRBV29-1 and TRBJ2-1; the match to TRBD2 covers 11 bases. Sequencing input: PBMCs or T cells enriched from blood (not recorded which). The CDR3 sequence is CSVGKGTSGPNEQFF. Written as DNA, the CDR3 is TGCAGCGTTGGAAAGGGGACTAGCGGACCGAATGAGCAGTTCTTC.